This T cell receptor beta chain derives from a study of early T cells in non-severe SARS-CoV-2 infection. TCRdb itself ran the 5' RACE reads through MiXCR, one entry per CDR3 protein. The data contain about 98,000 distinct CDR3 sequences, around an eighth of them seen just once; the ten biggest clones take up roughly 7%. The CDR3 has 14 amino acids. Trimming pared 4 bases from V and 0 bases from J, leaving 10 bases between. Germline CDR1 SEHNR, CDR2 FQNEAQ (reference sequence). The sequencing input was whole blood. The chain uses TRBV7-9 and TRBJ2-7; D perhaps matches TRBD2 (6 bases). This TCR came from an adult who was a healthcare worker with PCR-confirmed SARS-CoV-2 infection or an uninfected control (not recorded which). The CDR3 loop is CASSSAGSSYEQYF. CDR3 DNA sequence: TGTGCCAGCAGCTCTGCGGGGAGCTCCTACGAGCAGTACTTC. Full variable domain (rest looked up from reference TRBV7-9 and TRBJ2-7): DTGVSQNPRHKITKRGQNVTFRCDPISEHNRLYWYRQTLGQGPEFLTYFQNEAQLEKSRLLSDRFSAERPKGSFSTLEIQRTEQGDSAMYLCASSSAGSSYEQYFGPGTRLTVT.